These 23 T cell receptor beta chains were all obtained from the same sample, sequenced in a study of blood T cells in healthy people across ages. Alongside a J-beta primer mix, a sample-barcoded 5' primer served in a second PCR lasting 7 to 11 cycles. TCRdb called the 5' RACE reads again in MiXCR, with one record for every CDR3 protein. The table has around 1,000,000 distinct CDR3 sequences, around 27% seen once. These data were also filed under a second study, of T cells of mothers and their children.

Input material: blood. The receptors shown here come from a girl under 10 years old in good health.

This chain uses TRBV20-1 with TRBJ2-5; 13 bases fit TRBD2. The DNA end is more similar to TRBJ2-7, so the J call may be wrong. This CDR3 has 16 amino acids. The germline gives CDR1 DFQATT, CDR2 SNEGSKA (reference sequence). The CDR3 protein is CSARGTSGATTYEQYF. CDR3 nucleotide sequence: TGCAGTGCTAGGGGGACTAGCGGGGCTACCACCTACGAGCAGTACTTC.

This chain joins TRBV29-1 and TRBJ1-5; the D gene is possibly TRBD1 (6 bases). The germline V gene has CDR1 SQVTM and CDR2 ANQGSEA. The V gene lost 5 bases and the J gene lost 6 bases, with 14 bases spanning the gap. The CDR3 sequence is 13 residues long. The CDR3 loop reads CSVSGGPVQPQHF. CDR3 in DNA: TGCAGCGTTTCTGGGGGGCCGGTTCAGCCCCAGCATTTT.

The chain combines TRBV7-9 with TRBJ2-1; 12 bases are shared with TRBD2. Germline V gives CDR1 SEHNR, CDR2 FQNEAQ (reference sequence). CDR3 length: 17 amino acids. The V and J ends lost 5 bases and 4 bases, in that order; junction bases with no gene match: 9. This CDR3 is CASSRGLAGRKYNEQFF. The CDR3 bases are TGTGCCAGCAGCCGCGGACTAGCGGGAAGGAAATACAATGAGCAGTTCTTC.

There are a few counts of this clonotype. The rearrangement uses TRBV3-1 and TRBJ2-5; a possible D gene is TRBD2 (6 bases). TRBJ2-1 explains the end of the DNA better; the J call may be wrong. CDR1 is LGHDT, CDR2 YNNKEL, per germline (reference sequence). The length of the CDR3 is 16 residues. The CDR3 loop reads CASSQEGTGFYNEQFF. DNA for the CDR3: TGTGCCAGCAGCCAAGAGGGGACTGGATTTTACAATGAGCAGTTCTTC.

This clonotype was counted a few times. The limits of the CDR3 on the DNA are not certain, so only TCRdb's listed CDR3 is given. The chain combines TRBV6-6 with TRBJ1-1; no check of the table's D call, TRBD1, against the DNA was made. The germline V gene encodes CDR1 MNHNY and CDR2 SVGAGI (reference sequence). The CDR3 region is 11 residues in length, termini included. The CDR3 sequence is CASSWGGGTFF.

The sample holds a few counts of this clonotype. This chain links TRBV15 with TRBJ1-3; D ambiguous. V was clipped by 5 bases and J by 2 bases, with 16 bases between them. The CDR3 is made up of 16 amino acids. Germline V gene sequence: CDR1 LNHNV, CDR2 YYDKDF (reference sequence). The CDR3 region has the DNA TGTGCCACCAGCTCGGTCGTGCTGAGAACTGGAAACACCATATATTTT. Encoded protein: CATSSVVLRTGNTIYF.

This chain links TRBV19 with TRBJ1-6; TRBD1 is a possible D gene (5 bases). In germline, CDR1 is LNHDA, CDR2 SQIVND (reference sequence). With 4 bases removed from V and 8 bases from J, the gap between germline ends came to 12 bases. The CDR3 spans 14 residues. The CDR3 nucleotides are TGTGCCAGTAGTAACCAAGGGGACCATTCACCCCTCCACTTT. It yields the protein CASSNQGDHSPLHF.

This clonotype appeared a few times. The chain links TRBV7-9 to TRBJ1-1; no firm D call. In germline, CDR1 is SEHNR, CDR2 FQNEAQ (reference sequence). The CDR3 length is 15 residues. With 5 bases removed from V and 1 base from J, the gap between germline ends came to 14 bases. The CDR3 protein is CASSPRGPKNTEAFF. The CDR3 DNA reads as TGTGCCAGCAGCCCCCGAGGGCCAAAGAACACTGAAGCTTTCTTT.

This chain uses TRBV4-1 with TRBJ1-4; the D gene is possibly TRBD1 (5 bases). Trimming left V 1 base short and J 0 bases short, with 15 bases between. This CDR3 has 18 amino acids. Germline V gives CDR1 MGHRA, CDR2 YSYEKL. The CDR3: CASSQVWGDSTTNEKLFF. In DNA form, the CDR3 reads TGCGCCAGCAGCCAAGTTTGGGGCGACAGCACAACTAATGAAAAACTGTTTTTT.

J is TRBJ2-7 and V is TRBV28, with 12 bases that match TRBD2. Germline CDR1 MDHEN, CDR2 SYDVKM. Trimming took 2 bases from V and 6 from J; bases not matched to a gene: 23. The CDR3 extends over 21 amino acids. Here the CDR3 DNA reads TGTGCCAGCAGTTTACTCATTACTATGACTAGCGGGAGTAATAATCGGGGCGAGCAGTACTTC. It translates to CASSLLITMTSGSNNRGEQYF. The full variable domain, completed using reference TRBV28 and TRBJ2-7, is DVKVTQSSRYLVKRTGEKVFLECVQDMDHENMFWYRQDPGLGLRLIYFSYDVKMKEKGDIPEGYSVSREKKERFSLILESASTNQTSMYLCASSLLITMTSGSNNRGEQYFGPGTRLTVT.

This clonotype was counted a few times. The J gene is TRBJ2-7, the V gene TRBV5-4, with D maybe TRBD1 (5 bases). The germline CDR1 and CDR2 sequences are SGHNT and YYREEE (reference sequence). The CDR3 is 15 amino acids. V gave up 4 bases and J gave up 6 bases, with 20 bases separating them. The CDR3 nucleotides are TGTGCCAGCAGCATACCGCAGGGAAATGAAGGCGAGCAGTACTTC. Amino acid sequence: CASSIPQGNEGEQYF.

The chain uses TRBV7-9 and TRBJ2-1; 7 bases are a match to TRBD2. Germline CDR1 reads SEHNR; CDR2 reads FQNEAQ (reference sequence). V trimming: 8 bases; J trimming: 4 bases; junction bases outside the gene matches: 11. CDR3 size: 15 residues. DNA for the CDR3: TGTGCCAGCGAGGTAGTGGGAGGGCCTTACAATGAGCAGTTCTTC. Protein product: CASEVVGGPYNEQFF.

This clonotype has a count of ten or more. The chain is built from TRBV5-1 and TRBJ1-1; D gene uncertain. This CDR3 is 13 amino acids long. The V gene lost 4 bases and the J gene lost 5 bases, with 12 bases spanning the gap. Germline-derived CDR1 and CDR2 are SGHRS and YFSETQ. CDR3 protein: CASSAEVGTEAFF. The CDR3 nucleotides read TGCGCCAGCAGCGCGGAGGTTGGGACTGAAGCTTTCTTT. Full variable domain (remainder filled in from reference TRBV5-1 and TRBJ1-1): KAGVTQTPRYLIKTRGQQVTLSCSPISGHRSVSWYQQTPGQGLQFLFEYFSETQRNKGNFPGRFSGRQFSNSRSEMNVSTLELGDSALYLCASSAEVGTEAFFGQGTRLTVV.

This clonotype was seen a handful of times. The chain has TRBV19 and TRBJ1-2, with D unresolved. The CDR3 spans 15 residues. The germline CDR1 and CDR2 sequences are LNHDA and SQIVND (reference sequence). Trimming removed 3 bases from V and 6 bases from J, with 17 bases in between. The CDR3 bases are TGTGCCAGTAGTATTAGAGCCTTACTCCCGGATGGCTACACCTTC. This sequence encodes CASSIRALLPDGYTF. Together with reference TRBV19 and TRBJ1-2, the CDR3 gives the full variable domain: DGGITQSPKYLFRKEGQNVTLSCEQNLNHDAMYWYRQDPGQGLRLIYYSQIVNDFQKGDIAEGYSVSREKKESFPLTVTSAQKNPTAFYLCASSIRALLPDGYTFGSGTRLTVV.

The genes are TRBV7-9 and TRBJ2-5, with 7 bases lining up with TRBD1. TRBJ2-1 explains the end of the DNA better; the J call may be wrong. The CDR3 runs to 14 residues. Germline V gene sequence: CDR1 SEHNR, CDR2 FQNEAQ (reference sequence). The chain's CDR3 is CASSFGTDYNEQFF. The CDR3 nucleotides are TGTGCCAGCAGCTTCGGGACAGACTACAATGAGCAGTTCTTC.

This clonotype has a handful of counts. This sequence joins TRBV7-2 and TRBJ2-5; the D gene is possibly TRBD1 (6 bases). This CDR3 spans 15 amino acids. Germline-derived CDR1 and CDR2 are SGHTA and FQGNSA. V was clipped by 5 bases and J by 3 bases, with 16 bases between them. The CDR3 sequence is CASSPRGRQEETQYF. CDR3 DNA sequence: TGTGCCAGCAGCCCTCGAGGGCGACAGGAAGAGACCCAGTACTTC. Together with reference TRBV7-2 and TRBJ2-5, the CDR3 gives the full variable domain: GAGVSQSPSNKVTEKGKDVELRCDPISGHTALYWYRQSLGQGLEFLIYFQGNSAPDKSGLPSDRFSAERTGGSVSTLTIQRTQQEDSAVYLCASSPRGRQEETQYFGPGTRLLVL.

The chain links TRBV2 to TRBJ2-4; tentative D call: TRBD2 (6 bases). Germline V lookup: CDR1 SNHLY, CDR2 FYNNEI. The length of the CDR3 is 15 residues. V lost 3 bases and J lost 7, with 16 bases in between. DNA of the CDR3: TGTGCCAGCAGTGAGTGGGTCGCGGGGCAGAACATTCAGTACTTC. Translation: CASSEWVAGQNIQYF.

The V gene is TRBV7-8, the J gene TRBJ2-1; no definite D call. The tail of the sequence fits TRBJ2-4 better, so the J call may be wrong. CDR1 is SGHVS, CDR2 FQNEAQ, per germline. CDR3 size: 15 residues. CDR3: CASSSPSWDGNIQYF. CDR3 DNA: TGTGCCAGCAGCTCGCCCAGTTGGGATGGGAACATTCAGTACTTC.

The V gene is TRBV5-1, the J gene TRBJ1-4; a weak D match, TRBD1 (6 bases). Germline CDR1 reads SGHRS; CDR2 reads YFSETQ. The V end was cut by 4 bases, the J end by 5 bases, with 18 bases between. The CDR3 is 16 residues long. The CDR3 is CASSADSPGQNEKLFF. The CDR3 DNA reads TGCGCCAGCAGCGCGGACAGCCCGGGTCAGAATGAAAAACTGTTTTTT.

This clonotype was observed a few times. The chain joins TRBV28 to TRBJ2-1; no clear D. The CDR3 has 15 amino acids. Trimming shortened V by 3 bases and J by 10 bases, and 19 bases separated the two germline ends. The germline CDR1 and CDR2 sequences are MDHEN and SYDVKM. The chain's CDR3 is CASSFRAEMSLEQFF. The CDR3 DNA sequence: TGTGCCAGCAGTTTTCGTGCCGAAATGAGTCTAGAGCAGTTCTTC.

V and J are TRBV24-1 and TRBJ2-1; D is perhaps TRBD1 or TRBD2 (5 bases each). CDR3 length: 13 amino acids. V dropped 4 bases and J dropped 8 bases, with 11 bases sitting between them. Germline CDR1 and CDR2: KGHDR and SFDVKD. CDR3: CATSDRARDEQFF. CDR3 sequence (DNA): TGTGCCACCAGTGACAGGGCGAGGGATGAGCAGTTCTTC.

This chain uses TRBV7-2 with TRBJ2-1; D unresolved. Trimming removed 5 bases from V and 4 bases from J, with 6 bases in between. Germline CDR1 reads SGHTA; CDR2 reads FQGNSA. The CDR3 is made up of 12 amino acids. The CDR3 spells CASSALYNEQFF. The CDR3 DNA sequence: TGTGCCAGCAGCGCCTTATACAATGAGCAGTTCTTC.

The rearrangement uses TRBV12-3 or TRBV12-4 and TRBJ2-1, with D possibly TRBD1 on 6 matching bases. This CDR3 has 13 amino acids. The ends were cut back, 1 base at V and 7 bases at J, with 8 bases in the middle. The DNA for the CDR3 is TGTGCCAGCAGTTTAGGGACAGAGAATGAGCAGTTCTTC. It encodes CASSLGTENEQFF.